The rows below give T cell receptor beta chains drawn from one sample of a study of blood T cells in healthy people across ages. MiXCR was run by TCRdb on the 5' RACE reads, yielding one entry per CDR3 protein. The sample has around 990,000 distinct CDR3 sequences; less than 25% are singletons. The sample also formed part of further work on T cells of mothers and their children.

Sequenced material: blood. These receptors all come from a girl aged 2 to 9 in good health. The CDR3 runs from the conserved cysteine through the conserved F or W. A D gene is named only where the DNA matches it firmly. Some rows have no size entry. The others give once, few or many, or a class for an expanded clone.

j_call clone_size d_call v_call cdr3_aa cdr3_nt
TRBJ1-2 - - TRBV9 CASSVEENYGYTF TGTGCCAGCAGCGTGGAGGAAAACTATGGCTACACCTTC
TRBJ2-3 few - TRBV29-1 CSIGVTDTQYF TGCAGCATTGGAGTCACAGATACGCAGTATTTT
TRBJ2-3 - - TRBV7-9 CASSPTRGDTQYF TGTGCCAGCAGTCCCACTAGGGGGGATACGCAGTATTTT
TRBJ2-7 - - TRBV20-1 CSVSDRSTKQYF TGCAGTGTGAGCGACAGGTCTACGAAGCAGTACTTC
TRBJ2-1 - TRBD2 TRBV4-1 CASSHTQDTLAGQGDEQFF TGCGCCAGCAGCCACACGCAAGATACCCTAGCGGGACAAGGAGATGAGCAGTTCTTC
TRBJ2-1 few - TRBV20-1 CSASHPGISYNEQFF TGCAGTGCTAGCCACCCGGGGATATCCTACAATGAGCAGTTCTTC
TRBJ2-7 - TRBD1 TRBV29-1 CSVKGQSYEQYF TGCAGCGTAAAGGGACAGTCCTACGAGCAGTACTTC
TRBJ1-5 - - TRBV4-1 CASSQEKSQPQHF TGCGCCAGCAGCCAAGAGAAGTCTCAGCCCCAGCATTTT
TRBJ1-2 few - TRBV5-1 CASSSAPTGGYTF TGCGCCAGCAGTTCAGCACCTACCGGCGGCTACACCTTC
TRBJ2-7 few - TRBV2 CASSDIRVSPYEQYF TGTGCCAGCAGTGATATAAGGGTTTCTCCCTACGAGCAGTACTTC
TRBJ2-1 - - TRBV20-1 CSATKYGQKLNEQFF TGCAGTGCCACCAAGTATGGTCAGAAGCTCAATGAGCAGTTCTTC